The text below deals with one T cell receptor (beta chain). This entry is derived from a study of blood T cell repertoires in COVID-19. Study in general: Acute and convalescent COVID-19 specimens originated in the United States, Italy and Spain.

The CDR3 contains 14 residues. Deletions cut 5 bases from V and 5 bases from J, with 15 bases between. Germline CDR1 reads MNHEY; CDR2 reads SVGAGI. Only in-frame clones appear in the TCRdb table, and some are missing; sequencing was by immunoSEQ multiplex PCR. The table records 250,000 to 300,000 clones, 80% to 90% of them present only once. The rearrangement joins TRBV6-5 to TRBJ1-1, with unresolved D. The sequenced material came from peripheral blood. This sequence was found in a woman in her sixties or seventies with COVID-19, enrolled during active disease. Written as DNA, the CDR3 is TGTGCCAGCAGTCCCAGAGGGCCTGGGACTGAAGCTTTCTTT. Encoded protein: CASSPRGPGTEAFF.